This TCR beta chain appears in the sequencing data of a study of blood T cell repertoires in COVID-19. About the research overall: The United States, Italy and Spain were the sources of the acute and convalescent COVID-19 samples. PBMCs, B-cell-depleted T cells, or T cells provided the cDNA or gDNA that made up the material.

This CDR3 is built from 16 residues. The germline V gene has CDR1 SGDLS and CDR2 YYNGEE. With 4 bases clipped from V and 4 bases from J, the junction kept 10 bases outside the gene matches. How the authors handled the data: Reference gene primer amplification gave nucleated cell count estimates. Using immunoSEQ multiplex PCR, the repertoire was profiled, and TCRdb retains in-frame clones only, with some absent. The V and J calls and the clone size are those of that table, but D and trimming were determined from the DNA. The sample has roughly 95,000 clones; around nine tenths are singletons. Source material: peripheral blood. This clonotype was obtained from a woman aged 50 to 60 in a cohort sampled during active COVID-19. This rearrangement joins TRBV9 to TRBJ2-2, with TRBD2 matching 7 bases. The DNA for the CDR3 is TGTGCCAGCAGCCCCCACGGGGGGTCGGCCACCGGGGAGCTGTTTTTT. Its protein product is CASSPHGGSATGELFF.